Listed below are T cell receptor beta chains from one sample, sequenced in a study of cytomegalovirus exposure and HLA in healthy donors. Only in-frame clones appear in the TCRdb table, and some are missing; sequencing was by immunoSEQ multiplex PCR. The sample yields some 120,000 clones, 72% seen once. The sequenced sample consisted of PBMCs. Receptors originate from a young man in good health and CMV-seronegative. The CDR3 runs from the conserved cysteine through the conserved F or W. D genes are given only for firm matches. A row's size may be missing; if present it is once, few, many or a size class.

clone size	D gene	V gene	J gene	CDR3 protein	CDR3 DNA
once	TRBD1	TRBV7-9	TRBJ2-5	CSSSPYPGTGGFQETQYF	TGTTCCAGCAGCCCATATCCCGGGACAGGGGGCTTCCAAGAGACCCAGTACTTC
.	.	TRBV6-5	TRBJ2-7	CASTLRGGDRYEQYF	TGTGCCAGCACCCTACGGGGCGGGGACCGCTACGAGCAGTACTTC
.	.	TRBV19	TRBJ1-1	CASSILVGDTEAFF	TGTGCCAGTAGTATTTTAGTCGGAGACACTGAAGCTTTCTTT
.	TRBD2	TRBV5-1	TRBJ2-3	CASSLVGLAGGTDTQYF	TGCGCCAGCAGCTTGGTCGGCCTAGCGGGGGGCACAGATACGCAGTATTTT
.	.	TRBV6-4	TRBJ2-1	CASSDPTSYNEQFF	TGTGCCAGCAGTGACCCGACTAGCTACAATGAGCAGTTCTTC
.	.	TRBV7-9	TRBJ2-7	CASSLRQSSYEQYF	TGTGCCAGCAGCTTAAGACAGAGCTCCTACGAGCAGTACTTC
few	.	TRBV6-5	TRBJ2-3	CASSYAGRDTQYF	TGTGCCAGCAGTTATGCGGGGCGAGATACGCAGTATTTT
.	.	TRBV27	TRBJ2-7	CASSRGATYEQYF	TGTGCCAGCAGTCGGGGAGCTACCTACGAGCAGTACTTC
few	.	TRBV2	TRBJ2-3	CASSGTIDTQYF	TGTGCCAGCAGTGGGACAATTGATACGCAGTATTTT
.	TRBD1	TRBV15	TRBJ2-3	CATSLEQGPGGTDTQYF	TGTGCCACCAGCCTCGAACAGGGGCCGGGCGGCACAGATACGCAGTATTTT
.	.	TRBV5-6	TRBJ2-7	CASSSTPNEQYF	TGTGCCAGCAGCTCCACCCCTAACGAGCAGTACTTC
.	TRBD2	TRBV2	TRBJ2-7	CASFTTPGLEAYEQYF	TGTGCCAGCTTTACAACACCGGGACTAGAGGCCTACGAGCAGTACTTC
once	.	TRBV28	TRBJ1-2	CASSLSGGGFYGYTF	TGTGCCAGCAGTTTATCGGGGGGGGGCTTCTATGGCTACACCTTC